This T cell receptor beta chain was retrieved from a study of blood T cell repertoires in COVID-19. Measured with immunoSEQ multiplex PCR; TCRdb has only the in-frame clones, and not every one. The sample carries about 180,000 clones, 87% recorded once. Trimming at V came to 1 base and at J to 2 bases, leaving 6 bases not matched to a gene. In germline, CDR1 is SGHRS, CDR2 YFSETQ. This CDR3 spans 15 amino acids. The specimen sequenced was peripheral blood. This chain joins TRBV5-1 and TRBJ2-7, with 7 bases that match TRBD1. The sequence was collected from a man aged 35 to 55 with active or convalescent COVID-19. The CDR3 bases are TGCGCCAGCAGCTTGCGACAGGGACGACCCTACGAGCAGTACTTC. The encoded protein is CASSLRQGRPYEQYF.